Below are 30 T cell receptor beta chains sequenced from a single sample in a study of T cell repertoires in cytomegalovirus infection. TCRdb analysed the reads with MiXCR anew, one entry per CDR3 protein. The repertoire holds nearly 650,000 distinct CDR3 sequences, with 20% to 25% as singletons. The sample was CD8+ T cells from PBMCs. These receptors came from a human donor in good health (CMV status not recorded). Some clones in this sample may be carry-over from other donors' samples.

The V gene is TRBV28, the J gene TRBJ1-5; weak D call: TRBD1 (6 bases). The CDR3 spans 15 residues. CDR1 is MDHEN and CDR2 is SYDVKM in the germline V gene. V gave up 4 bases and J gave up 0 bases, with 10 bases separating them. The CDR3 is CASSWDIHSNQPQHF. The CDR3 DNA is TGTGCCAGCAGTTGGGACATTCATAGCAATCAGCCCCAGCATTTT.

This clonotype was counted between two and nine times. The rearrangement links TRBV7-8 to TRBJ2-1; 8 positions agree with TRBD2. V gave up 5 bases and J gave up 4 bases; unmatched junction bases: 7. The CDR3 spans 15 residues. Per the germline V gene, CDR1 is SGHVS and CDR2 is FQNEAQ. The CDR3 reads CASSAGLVLYNEQFF. CDR3 bases: TGTGCCAGCAGCGCGGGACTAGTCTTATACAATGAGCAGTTCTTC.

CDR3 DNA sequence: TGCAGCGTTCGGAGGGCCCCACCGAACACCGGGGAGCTGTTTTTT. The encoded protein is CSVRRAPPNTGELFF. The rearrangement joins TRBV29-1 to TRBJ2-2; the D gene is possibly TRBD2 (6 bases). V dropped 5 bases and J dropped 0 bases, with 13 bases sitting between them. The CDR3 has 15 amino acids. Germline CDR1 reads SQVTM; CDR2 reads ANQGSEA.

This clonotype appeared a few times. CDR3 region: CASSAVNSPLHF. Written as DNA, the CDR3 is TGTGCCAGCAGTGCTGTGAATTCACCCCTCCACTTT. The V call is TRBV25-1, the J call TRBJ1-6, with D uncertain. Germline V gives CDR1 MGHDK, CDR2 SYGVNS. The CDR3 loop spans 12 amino acids. The V gene lost 4 bases and the J gene lost 7 bases, with 5 bases spanning the gap.

The chain employs TRBV7-3 and TRBJ2-1; 8 bases map to TRBD2. The CDR3 consists of 14 residues. Germline V gene sequence: CDR1 SGHTA, CDR2 FQGTGA. V dropped 1 base and J dropped 9; count of bases not matched to a gene: 5. The CDR3 bases are TGTGCCAGCAGCTTAATACCGGGGGGGGGTGAGCAGTTCTTC. Translated: CASSLIPGGGEQFF.

J is TRBJ2-7 and V is TRBV20-1; 8 nucleotides match TRBD1. The CDR3 is made up of 13 amino acids. Germline CDR1 reads DFQATT; CDR2 reads SNEGSKA (reference sequence). Losses at the gene ends were 3 bases for V and 2 bases for J; bases not matched to a gene: 3. For the CDR3, the DNA is TGCAGTGCTAGGGACAGGGAGACCTACGAGCAGTACTTC. It specifies CSARDRETYEQYF.

This chain joins TRBV12-3 or TRBV12-4 and TRBJ1-1; weak D call: TRBD1 (6 bases). The CDR3 is made up of 17 amino acids. Between the trimmed V and J ends, which lost 1 base and 4 bases, there was a span of 19 bases. The CDR3 DNA reads TGTGCCAGCAGTTTAGGGCTGGGGGCAGGGAAGGTCACTGAAGCTTTCTTT. Translation: CASSLGLGAGKVTEAFF.

Only one count was recorded for this clonotype. Written as DNA, the CDR3 is TGTGCCAGTAGCCGGGACAGGATGAACAATGAGCAGTTCTTC. This encodes CASSRDRMNNEQFF. The chain couples TRBV19 to TRBJ2-1, with TRBD1 identical over 8 bases. The CDR3 contains 14 residues. Germline values: CDR1 LNHDA, CDR2 SQIVND (reference sequence). V lost 6 bases, J lost 5 bases, and 6 bases stayed unmatched.

This clonotype was found a few times. The chain employs TRBV6-5 and TRBJ1-1; 8 bases are shared with TRBD1. Losses at the gene ends were 7 bases for V and 1 base for J; bases not matched to a gene: 11. The CDR3 consists of 16 residues. Germline CDR1 and CDR2: MNHEY and SVGAGI. As DNA, the CDR3 is TGTGCCAGCAAAAGGCAGGGGGCATTACCGAACACTGAAGCTTTCTTT. Amino acids: CASKRQGALPNTEAFF.

This clonotype has ten or more counts. The V and J genes are TRBV11-2 and TRBJ2-5, with D unresolved. This CDR3 is 12 amino acids long. Germline V gene lookup returns CDR1 SGHAT and CDR2 FQNNGV. V was shortened by 2 bases and J by 13 bases, with 14 bases between the two germline ends. CDR3 in DNA: TGTGCCAGCAGCTTACAACCCCCCCACATGTACTTC. Its protein is CASSLQPPHMYF.

The J gene is TRBJ2-3, the V gene TRBV9; TRBD1 matches 10 bases. V lost 3 bases and J lost 3; bases outside the gene matches: 7. Germline V CDR1 and CDR2: SGDLS, YYNGEE. The CDR3 is 16 residues long. CDR3 protein: CASSARGTGATDTQYF. CDR3 nucleotides: TGTGCCAGCAGCGCGAGAGGGACAGGGGCAACAGATACGCAGTATTTT.

This sequence joins TRBV13 and TRBJ2-7; weak D call: TRBD1 (5 bases). V was clipped by 4 bases and J by 3 bases, with 22 bases between them. The CDR3 spans 17 residues. Germline assignment: CDR1 PRHDT and CDR2 FYEKMQ (reference sequence). Written as DNA, the CDR3 is TGTGCCAGCAGCTATACCTCCACAGGCGTCGGCGGCTACGAGCAGTACTTC. This sequence encodes CASSYTSTGVGGYEQYF.

This clonotype has a single count. The CDR3 reads CASSAGKEDEQYV. The CDR3 DNA reads as TGTGCCAGCAGTGCAGGGAAAGAGGACGAGCAGTACGTC. The chain combines TRBV6-6 with TRBJ2-7, with D possibly being TRBD1 (5 bases). This CDR3 spans 13 amino acids. V lost 5 bases and J 5 bases, leaving 13 bases between the germline ends. CDR1 is MNHNY, CDR2 SVGAGI, per germline (reference sequence).

This clonotype was counted between two and nine times. This chain connects TRBV14 to TRBJ1-2; no clear D. The germline V gene encodes CDR1 SGHDN and CDR2 FVKESK. The CDR3 is 17 amino acids. Trimming took 5 bases from V and 7 from J, leaving 26 bases between them. The CDR3 here is CASSSMEGLPPISGYTF. CDR3 bases: TGTGCCAGCAGCTCCATGGAGGGCCTTCCCCCGATTAGTGGCTACACCTTC.

The chain carries TRBV7-9 and TRBJ1-2; a weak D match, TRBD1 (6 bases). Per germline, CDR1 SEHNR and CDR2 FQNEAQ (reference sequence). The CDR3 spans 11 residues. V shed 5 bases and J shed 7 bases, with 8 bases lying between them. CDR3 in DNA: TGTGCCAGCAGCCCAGGGGTTGGCTACACCTTC. Translation: CASSPGVGYTF.

This clonotype was found a few times. The J gene is TRBJ2-2, the V gene TRBV20-1; maybe TRBD1 (6 bases). Trimming pared 6 bases from V and 8 bases from J, leaving 13 bases between. The CDR3 is made up of 12 amino acids. Germline-derived CDR1 and CDR2 are DFQATT and SNEGSKA (reference sequence). CDR3 sequence reads: CSAEGGLGELFF. The CDR3 nucleotides are TGCAGTGCGGAAGGGGGTCTGGGGGAGCTGTTTTTT.

Here the CDR3 reads CASSFQGTGVSNEQYF. In DNA form, the CDR3 reads TGTGCCAGCAGCTTTCAGGGAACGGGGGTATCGAACGAGCAGTACTTC. The chain recombines TRBV11-3 with TRBJ2-7; perhaps TRBD2 as D (6 bases). This CDR3 has 16 amino acids. Germline CDR1 and CDR2: SGHNT and YENEEA. V lost 3 bases and J lost 5, with 20 bases in between. The full variable domain, rest sourced from reference TRBV11-3 and TRBJ2-7, is EAGVVQSPRYKIIEKKQPVAFWCNPISGHNTLYWYLQNLGQGPELLIRYENEEAVDDSQLPKDRFSAERLKGVDSTLKIQPAELGDSAVYLCASSFQGTGVSNEQYFGPGTRLTVT.

This clonotype was seen at least ten times. V usage is TRBV28 and J usage is TRBJ2-5; D is perhaps TRBD2 (6 bases). This CDR3 comprises 13 residues. CDR1 is MDHEN, CDR2 SYDVKM, per germline. V lost 4 bases to trimming and J lost 1 base, with 7 bases between them. The CDR3, as DNA: TGTGCCAGCAGTTGGGACTTCCAAGAGACCCAGTACTTC. Protein: CASSWDFQETQYF.

This clonotype was counted at least ten times. This chain connects TRBV7-6 to TRBJ2-5, with D possibly being TRBD2 (6 bases). CDR1 SGHVS and CDR2 FNYEAQ come from the germline V gene. The CDR3 consists of 14 residues. V shed 2 bases and J shed 0 bases, with 7 bases lying between them. CDR3 DNA: TGTGCCAGCAGCTTAACTAGCTACCAAGAGACCCAGTACTTC. Translated, it gives CASSLTSYQETQYF.

The chain couples TRBV7-9 to TRBJ1-2; no firm D call. The CDR3 totals 12 residues. Between the trimmed V and J ends, which lost 1 base and 8 bases, there was a span of 8 bases. CDR1 is SEHNR, CDR2 FQNEAQ, per germline (reference sequence). The CDR3: CASSLDGSGYTF. CDR3 DNA: TGTGCCAGCAGCTTAGATGGGTCCGGCTACACCTTC.

This clonotype appeared a few times. The V and J genes are TRBV19 and TRBJ2-2; 10 bases align to TRBD1. This CDR3 contains 17 residues. Germline V gene data show CDR1 as LNHDA and CDR2 as SQIVND (reference sequence). With 1 base clipped from V and 2 bases from J, the junction kept 4 bases outside the gene matches. The chain's CDR3 is CASSIAGTGVNTGELFF. In DNA, the CDR3 is TGTGCCAGTAGTATAGCTGGGACAGGGGTCAACACCGGGGAGCTGTTTTTT. Using reference TRBV19 and TRBJ2-2 for the parts outside the CDR3, the full variable domain is DGGITQSPKYLFRKEGQNVTLSCEQNLNHDAMYWYRQDPGQGLRLIYYSQIVNDFQKGDIAEGYSVSREKKESFPLTVTSAQKNPTAFYLCASSIAGTGVNTGELFFGEGSRLTVL.

The chain recombines TRBV20-1 with TRBJ1-1; 8 positions match TRBD1. CDR3 length: 13 amino acids. Germline V gene sequence: CDR1 DFQATT, CDR2 SNEGSKA (reference sequence). The trim removed 6 bases at V and 5 bases at J, leaving 8 bases unmatched. The CDR3 bases are TGCAGTGCCCCCAGGGGGCAAAAGACTGAAGCTTTCTTT. Protein sequence: CSAPRGQKTEAFF.

This clonotype was detected ten times or more. J is TRBJ1-1 and V is TRBV7-6; a possible D gene is TRBD1 (6 bases). Germline values: CDR1 SGHVS, CDR2 FNYEAQ. Between the trimmed V and J ends, which lost 5 bases and 0 bases, there was a span of 22 bases. The CDR3 has 18 amino acids. The CDR3 nucleotides are TGTGCCAGCAGCCAAATGGACAGCGGACCCTCTTTGAACACTGAAGCTTTCTTT. This encodes CASSQMDSGPSLNTEAFF.

The rearrangement links TRBV12-3 or TRBV12-4 to TRBJ1-2; D is possibly TRBD1 (5 bases). The CDR3 sequence is 13 residues long. The ends were cut back, 5 bases at V and 5 bases at J, with 12 bases in the middle. The CDR3 DNA reads TGTGCCAGCAGTCCCCAGGGAAGGTATGGCTACACCTTC. It codes for CASSPQGRYGYTF.

J is TRBJ2-5 and V is TRBV13; 12 nucleotides match TRBD2. J lost 7 bases, V lost 5 bases, and 11 bases had no gene match. This CDR3 has 16 amino acids. Germline assignment: CDR1 PRHDT and CDR2 FYEKMQ (reference sequence). The CDR3 is CASSRLTSGGSRTQYF. DNA of the CDR3: TGTGCCAGCAGCCGCCTGACTAGCGGGGGATCGAGGACCCAGTACTTC.

The chain combines TRBV12-3 or TRBV12-4 with TRBJ2-3, with 9 nucleotides matching TRBD1. The CDR3 sequence is 11 residues long. With 3 bases clipped from V and 13 bases from J, the junction kept 2 bases outside the gene matches. The CDR3 DNA reads as TGTGCCAGCAGTTTCGGGACAGGGAAGTATTTT. Translating it yields CASSFGTGKYF.

This clonotype turned up a few times. The chain has TRBV7-9 and TRBJ2-4; D might be TRBD1 (5 bases). Germline V gene data show CDR1 as SEHNR and CDR2 as FQNEAQ (reference sequence). The CDR3 runs to 13 residues. Between the trimmed V and J ends, which lost 6 bases and 7 bases, there was a span of 13 bases. CDR3 coding DNA: TGTGCCAGCAGACCAAGGGGTGGGAACATTCAGTACTTC. Translated, it gives CASRPRGGNIQYF.

This clonotype was picked up many times. V is TRBV6-5 and J is TRBJ2-5, with TRBD2 matching over 8 bases. CDR3 length: 14 residues. V shed 5 bases and J 4 bases; nucleotides not matched to a gene: 6. Germline CDR1 is MNHEY and CDR2 is SVGAGI. This chain's CDR3 is CASSPGLGGETQYF. CDR3 nucleotides: TGTGCCAGCAGTCCGGGACTAGGAGGAGAGACCCAGTACTTC.

This clonotype was counted ten times or more. This rearrangement joins TRBV7-3 to TRBJ2-1; the D is unclear. Trimming pared 0 bases from V and 5 bases from J, leaving 11 bases between. The CDR3 extends over 15 amino acids. CDR1 and CDR2 (germline): SGHTA, FQGTGA. CDR3 residues: CASSLTAEAHNEQFF. The CDR3 region has the DNA TGTGCCAGCAGCTTAACCGCGGAAGCTCACAATGAGCAGTTCTTC. Supplemented by reference TRBV7-3 and TRBJ2-1, the full variable domain reads GAGVSQTPSNKVTEKGKYVELRCDPISGHTALYWYRQSLGQGPEFLIYFQGTGAADDSGLPNDRFFAVRPEGSVSTLKIQRTERGDSAVYLCASSLTAEAHNEQFFGPGTRLTVL.

This clonotype was counted at least ten times. The V gene is TRBV7-2, the J gene TRBJ1-1; possibly TRBD1 for D (6 bases). Between the trimmed V and J ends, which lost 5 bases and 0 bases, there was a span of 13 bases. There are 15 residues in the CDR3. Per germline, CDR1 SGHTA and CDR2 FQGNSA. The DNA of the CDR3 is TGTGCCAGCAGCGCCAGTGGGGGGCTGAACACTGAAGCTTTCTTT. Protein product: CASSASGGLNTEAFF.